This TCR beta chain was retrieved from a study of cytomegalovirus exposure and HLA in healthy donors (dated by TCRdb to about 2017). At the level of the whole study: In an earlier analysis of approximately 640 of the donors, under 300 Gb of sequence data and 100 million or so unique TCR beta sequences from 150 million to 200 million T cells were reported. Rather than drawing on any new phenotypic data, the later analysis identified candidate immune exposures from TCR beta sequences and the way those sequences occurred across donors. A later analysis re-examined previously published TCR beta repertoires from over 500 donors and added high-resolution HLA genotyping to investigate patterns of TCR occurrence. The study combined high-throughput TCR immunosequencing, statistical association of individual TCRs with disease status, and machine learning to predict cytomegalovirus infection status. The study aimed to test whether cataloging public T cell receptors could reveal signatures of past pathogen exposure. Among roughly 370 genotyped donors of the cohort, an average of roughly 240,000 unique TCR beta nucleotide sequences were sequenced per donor, roughly 18% of them non-productive. HLA typing included class I and class II loci at four-digit resolution. All discovery cohort repertoires had been generated using a single sequencing platform. Along with the approximately 650-subject first cohort, a separate validation cohort of over a hundred different subjects was used. Around 320 gigabases of sequencing data and approximately 84 million unique TCR sequences were included in an early release covering roughly 700 HLA-typed donors. The genetic ancestry cluster associated with self-reported Caucasian donors included over 65% of the roughly 360 genotyped donors. Donor age, sex, ethnicity and CMV serostatus were compiled alongside the repertoire data. An earlier analysis of 450 to 750 of the donors used high-throughput TCR beta sequencing to judge whether each TCR beta V gene segment behaved as functional or pseudogenic. The study profiled the T cell repertoires of around 700 subjects by immunosequencing and related them to cytomegalovirus serostatus. Genome-wide SNP genotypes for about 60% of the 666 donors were used in a later genetic analysis, which treated that subset as a discovery cohort. The number of typed donors differed by locus: about 620-640 for A, B, C, DRB1 and DQB1; about 520 for DQA1; 606 for DPA1; and 400 to 480 for DPB1. Four or five DR-DQ haplotypes were handled as single units for association and clustering because linkage in the cohort was strong.

Details on this clone: This clone's antigen is unknown. Base quality data are lacking; no much larger clone is found one base away.

The cohort consisted of approximately 670 healthy bone marrow donors. All cohort members were sampled while nominally healthy, although unrecorded immune exposures were likely present. The donor tested CMV seronegative, placing the donor among the 300 to 400 seronegative members of the cohort. A peripheral blood sample was provided by each donor, and peripheral blood mononuclear cells were used for TCR beta sequencing. The Qiagen DNeasy Blood Extraction Kit was used to extract genomic DNA from the blood cell samples. Broader findings and caveats from the paper: According to a later analysis, parvovirus B19, influenza, CMV and Epstein-Barr virus appeared linked to several top co-occurrence clusters. In vitro tests confirmed that a few of the cytomegalovirus-associated TCR beta chains recognize cytomegalovirus antigens. In an earlier analysis of 450 to 750 of the donors, most TCR beta V segments appeared in productive rearrangements about 87% or about 30% of the time, broadly matching IMGT annotations. In a later analysis, HLA-associated TCR beta chains were found to be more clonally expanded and to have lower generation probabilities than equally common non-associated chains. Because some donors lacked HLA typing at each locus, the association tests relied only on the typed subset. In a later analysis, the rate of TCR association differed among HLA loci, with DRB1 alleles having the most associated TCRs and HLA-C alleles having the fewest. The study gave a list of under 200 TCR beta chains associated with cytomegalovirus. Because counts were too low, some 17 rarely observed V segments, including chromosome 9 orphons, were left out of the earlier analysis of 587 of the donors. Correlated functional status among segregating V segments might be attributable to linkage disequilibrium, but an unknown experimental factor could not be ruled out. According to a later genetic analysis, donors in an Asian-associated ancestry cluster had fewer N-insertions in productive TCRs than the roughly 700-donor mean. A cluster of highly shared sequence variants was judged likely to represent a technical artifact of the sequencing pipeline. It was suggested by the authors that the approach could potentially be generalized to other disease states and immunological phenotypes. Cytomegalovirus status was reported to be diagnosed by the classifier with high specificity and sensitivity in both the original and validation cohorts. The cohort was sequenced for TCR beta chains only, and without alpha or paired-chain data the features that could be detected were limited. A later analysis found that most CMV-associated TCR beta chains appeared HLA-restricted, with HLA associations seemingly driven largely by CMV exposure. The presence/absence analyses assumed that sequencing depth was roughly uniform across donors, and that assumption may not be true. For the cohort, immune exposure information was limited to CMV serostatus. In a later analysis, 15,000 to 20,000 TCR beta sequences were associated with specific HLA alleles at a false discovery rate of 0.05. Strong co-occurrence of HLA alleles, especially DR and DQ, made assigning TCR associations to individual alleles difficult. A later genetic analysis associated a missense DCLRE1C variant with V-gene and J-gene trimming of TCR beta chains, and an independent cohort replicated the association. A further reported finding was that TCR beta sequences accurately predicted the HLA-A and HLA-B alleles for most subjects in the first cohort. Across donors, most TCR sequences were observed very rarely, whereas some public TCRs were present in many individuals.

Library generation was performed with the immunoSEQ multiplex PCR assay. For the multiplex PCR, a mixture combining 60 forward primers for TCR Vbeta segments and 13 reverse primers for TCR Jbeta segments was used. The CDR3 region of rearranged TCR beta genes was amplified from genomic DNA with a multiplex PCR assay. Amplified TCR beta libraries were sequenced as 87-base-pair reads on the Illumina HiSeq System. The paper's data handling went like this. Across the 600 to 700 repertoires, a later analysis counted around 80 million unique TCR beta chains, around 10 million of which were shared by at least two donors. A nearest-neighbor algorithm error-corrected the raw reads and collapsed the reads into unique sequences, merging closely related sequences to remove PCR and sequencing errors. Alignment of CDR3 sequences to IMGT reference sequences was used to assign V, D and J gene segments. For a sequence to be retained, a match of at least six nucleotides to both a V gene segment and a J gene segment was required. A rearrangement counted as productive if the CDR3 had no stop codons and remained in frame with V and J, and every other rearrangement counted as non-productive. Following IMGT convention, CDR3 was defined as the stretch from the second conserved V-encoded cysteine up to the conserved J-encoded phenylalanine. In an earlier analysis of around 600 of the donors, sequences lacking an unambiguous match to a single V gene segment were excluded. In an earlier analysis of some 590 of the donors, V segments were called functional above 56.7% productive rearrangements and were called segregating when the between-donor standard deviation exceeded 5%. A statistical classification framework was developed to diagnose cytomegalovirus status using the catalog of TCR beta chain sequences. In a later analysis, V and J genes were assigned by comparing TCR nucleotide sequences against IMGT/GENE-DB human TR gene sequences. A later analysis assigned CDR3 sequences and most-parsimonious VDJ recombination scenarios with the TCRdist pipeline. In a later analysis, each TCR beta chain was defined by its CDR3 amino acid sequence together with its V-gene family, and reads lacking a unique V-gene family were excluded. In a later analysis, approximately 590 highly shared, low-generation-probability nucleotide sequences were removed to address suspected cross-contamination and a sequencing artifact. In a later analysis, a clonal expansion index was calculated for each public chain from normalized within-repertoire ranks of inferred template counts. Generation probabilities in a later analysis came from a VDJ recombination model fitted to out-of-frame rearrangements, and those results were checked against IGoR. In a later analysis, TCR-TCR, TCR-HLA and TCR-CMV co-occurrence was scored with hypergeometric tests, and a repertoire-size bias correction was applied to TCR pairs. To estimate false discovery rates, a later analysis permuted the HLA or CMV assignments 20 times. In a later analysis, co-occurring TCRs were grouped using DBSCAN, and TCRdist sequence similarity was added for clustering within HLA-allele-positive subsets. Co-occurrence clustering excluded repertoires with fewer than 30,000 or more than 120,000 public chains, plus five with anomalous nucleotide sharing. Here the immuneACCESS table is served through TCRdb, limited to in-frame sequences with V and J called. Missing clones are a known gap in these copies; in checked studies unresolved V genes cover under half, and the rest lacks a known reason. That table furnishes V, J and clone size, whereas the DNA furnished D and trimming. The sample includes hundreds of thousands of clones, with around 80% observed a single time. The ten largest clones take up 3.8% of the sample.

Sequenced material: PBMCs. The origin of this receptor is a male donor in good health and CMV-seronegative.

The DNA sequence reads TGTGCCAGTAGTAGACCCAGGGGGCCGGGCTATGGCTACACCTTC. It is translated as CASSRPRGPGYGYTF. The chain is made from TRBV19 and TRBJ1-2; 8 bases in the middle match TRBD1. The CDR3 holds 15 amino acids from the cysteine to the phenylalanine. Of all the DNA, just the CDR3 is kept, 45 bases in frame from base 1. CDR1 is given as LNHDA and CDR2 as SQIVND, both from the germline V gene (reference sequence). V has 4 bases trimmed and J has 4 bases trimmed; junction bases matching no gene number 8. Joined to the reference TRBV19 and TRBJ1-2 proteins, this CDR3 gives the full variable domain: DGGITQSPKYLFRKEGQNVTLSCEQNLNHDAMYWYRQDPGQGLRLIYYSQIVNDFQKGDIAEGYSVSREKKESFPLTVTSAQKNPTAFYLCASSRPRGPGYGYTFGSGTRLTVV.